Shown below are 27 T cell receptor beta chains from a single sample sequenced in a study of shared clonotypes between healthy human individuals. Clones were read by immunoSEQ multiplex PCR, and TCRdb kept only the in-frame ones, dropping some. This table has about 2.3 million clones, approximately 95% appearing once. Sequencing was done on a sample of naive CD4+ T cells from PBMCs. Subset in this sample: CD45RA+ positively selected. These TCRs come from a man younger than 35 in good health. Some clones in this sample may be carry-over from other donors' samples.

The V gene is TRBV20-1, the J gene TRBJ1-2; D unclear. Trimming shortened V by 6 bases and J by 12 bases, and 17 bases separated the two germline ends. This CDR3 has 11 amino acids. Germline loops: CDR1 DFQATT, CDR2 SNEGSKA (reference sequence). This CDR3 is CSANYDREHTF. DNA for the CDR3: TGCAGTGCCAACTACGACCGGGAACACACCTTC.

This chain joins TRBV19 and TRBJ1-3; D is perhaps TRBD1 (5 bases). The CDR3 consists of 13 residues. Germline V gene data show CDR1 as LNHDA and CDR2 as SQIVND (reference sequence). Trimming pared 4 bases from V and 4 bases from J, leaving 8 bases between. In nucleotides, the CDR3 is TGTGCCAGTAGTACCACAGGAGGAAACACCATATATTTT. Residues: CASSTTGGNTIYF.

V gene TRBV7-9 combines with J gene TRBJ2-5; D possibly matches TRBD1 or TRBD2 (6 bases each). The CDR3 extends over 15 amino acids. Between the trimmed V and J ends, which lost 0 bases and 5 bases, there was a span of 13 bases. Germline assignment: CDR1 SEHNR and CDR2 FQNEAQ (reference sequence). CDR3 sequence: CASSLAVGGQETQYF. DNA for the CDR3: TGTGCCAGCAGCTTAGCGGTGGGGGGCCAGGAGACCCAGTACTTC.

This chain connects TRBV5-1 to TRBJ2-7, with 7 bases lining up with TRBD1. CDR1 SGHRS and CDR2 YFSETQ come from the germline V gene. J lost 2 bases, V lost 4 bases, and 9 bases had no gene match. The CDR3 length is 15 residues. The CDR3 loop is CASSPGTAEAYEQYF. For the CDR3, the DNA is TGCGCCAGCAGCCCCGGGACAGCTGAGGCCTACGAGCAGTACTTC.

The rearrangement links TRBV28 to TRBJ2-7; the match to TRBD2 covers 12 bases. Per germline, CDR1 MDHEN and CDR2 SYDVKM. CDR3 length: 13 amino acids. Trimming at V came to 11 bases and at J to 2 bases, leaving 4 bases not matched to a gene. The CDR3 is CAGRTSGTYEQYF. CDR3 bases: TGTGCCGGGAGGACTAGCGGGACCTACGAGCAGTACTTC.

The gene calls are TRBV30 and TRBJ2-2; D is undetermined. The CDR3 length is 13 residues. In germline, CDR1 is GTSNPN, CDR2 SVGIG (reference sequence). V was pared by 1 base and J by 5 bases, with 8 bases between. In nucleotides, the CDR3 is TGTGCCTGGAGTGCGCCACTTACCGGGGAGCTGTTTTTT. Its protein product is CAWSAPLTGELFF.

Written as DNA, the CDR3 is TGTGCCTGGAGTGTAGACAGGCAAGAGACCCAGTACTTC. Protein: CAWSVDRQETQYF. The J gene is TRBJ2-5, the V gene TRBV30; TRBD1 might be the D (6 bases). The germline gives CDR1 GTSNPN, CDR2 SVGIG (reference sequence). CDR3 length equals 13 residues. V lost 0 bases to trimming and J lost 2 bases, with 7 bases between them. Full variable domain (missing parts from reference TRBV30 and TRBJ2-5): SQTIHQWPATLVQPVGSPLSLECTVEGTSNPNLYWYRQAAGRGLQLLFYSVGIGQISSEVPQNLSASRPQDRQFILSSKKLLLSDSGFYLCAWSVDRQETQYFGPGTRLLVL.

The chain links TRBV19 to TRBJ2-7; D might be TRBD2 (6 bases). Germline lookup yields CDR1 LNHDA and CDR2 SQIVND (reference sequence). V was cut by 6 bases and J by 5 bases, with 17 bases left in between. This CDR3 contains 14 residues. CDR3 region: CASSDGGRANEQYF. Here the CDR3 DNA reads TGTGCCAGTAGCGACGGAGGGCGTGCTAACGAGCAGTACTTC.

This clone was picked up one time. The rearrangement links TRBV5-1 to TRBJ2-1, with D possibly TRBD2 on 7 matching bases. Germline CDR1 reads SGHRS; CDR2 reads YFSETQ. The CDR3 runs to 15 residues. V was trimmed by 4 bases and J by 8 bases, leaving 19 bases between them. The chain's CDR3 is CASSRGSPGGDEQFF. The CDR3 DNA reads TGCGCCAGCAGCCGGGGGTCCCCGGGGGGCGATGAGCAGTTCTTC.

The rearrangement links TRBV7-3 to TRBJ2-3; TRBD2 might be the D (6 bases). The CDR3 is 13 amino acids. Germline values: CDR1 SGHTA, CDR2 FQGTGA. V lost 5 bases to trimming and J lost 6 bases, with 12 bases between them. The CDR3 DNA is TGTGCCAGCAGCCGGGGGAGGTCGGATACGCAGTATTTT. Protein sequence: CASSRGRSDTQYF.

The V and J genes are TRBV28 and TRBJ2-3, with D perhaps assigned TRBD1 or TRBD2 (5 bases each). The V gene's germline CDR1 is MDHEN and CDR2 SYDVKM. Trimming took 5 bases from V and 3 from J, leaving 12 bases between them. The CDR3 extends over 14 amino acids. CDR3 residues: CASSEGRGTDTQYF. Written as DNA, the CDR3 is TGTGCCAGCAGTGAGGGGAGAGGGACAGATACGCAGTATTTT.

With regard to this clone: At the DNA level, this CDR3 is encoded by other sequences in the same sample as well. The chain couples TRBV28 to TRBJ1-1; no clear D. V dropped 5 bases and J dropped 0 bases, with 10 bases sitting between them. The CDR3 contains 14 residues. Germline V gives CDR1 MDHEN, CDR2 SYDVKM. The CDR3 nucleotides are TGTGCCAGCAGTCTCCCTGGGATGAACACTGAAGCTTTCTTT. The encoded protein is CASSLPGMNTEAFF.

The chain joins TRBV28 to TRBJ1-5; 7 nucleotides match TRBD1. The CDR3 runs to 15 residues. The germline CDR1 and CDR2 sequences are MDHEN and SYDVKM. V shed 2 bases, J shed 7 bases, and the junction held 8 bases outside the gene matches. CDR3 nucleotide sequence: TGTGCCAGCAGTTTACCGAACAGGGGAGAACAGCCCCAGCATTTT. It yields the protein CASSLPNRGEQPQHF.

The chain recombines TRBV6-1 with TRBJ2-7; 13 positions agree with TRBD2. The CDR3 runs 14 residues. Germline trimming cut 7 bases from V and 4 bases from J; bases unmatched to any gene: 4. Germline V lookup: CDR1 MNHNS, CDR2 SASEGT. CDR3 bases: TGTGCCAGCATCGGGACTAGCGGGATTTACGAGCAGTACTTC. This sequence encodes CASIGTSGIYEQYF.

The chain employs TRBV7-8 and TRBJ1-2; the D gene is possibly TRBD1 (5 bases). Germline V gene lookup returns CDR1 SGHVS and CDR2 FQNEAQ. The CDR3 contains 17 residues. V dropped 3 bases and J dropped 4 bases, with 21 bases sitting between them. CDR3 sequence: CASSFARGQGDFYGYTF. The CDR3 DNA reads TGTGCCAGCAGCTTCGCTCGTGGACAAGGAGACTTCTATGGCTACACCTTC.

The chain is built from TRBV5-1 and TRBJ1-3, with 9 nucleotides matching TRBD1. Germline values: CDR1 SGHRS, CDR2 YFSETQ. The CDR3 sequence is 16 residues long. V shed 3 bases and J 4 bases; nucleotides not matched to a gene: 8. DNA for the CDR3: TGCGCCAGCAGCTCGTTTGGACAGGGGACCGGAAACACCATATATTTT. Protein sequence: CASSSFGQGTGNTIYF.

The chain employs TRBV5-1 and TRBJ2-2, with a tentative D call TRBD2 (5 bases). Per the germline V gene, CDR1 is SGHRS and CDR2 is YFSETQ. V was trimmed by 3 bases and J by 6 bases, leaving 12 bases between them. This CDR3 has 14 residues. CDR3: CASSSAPGAGELFF. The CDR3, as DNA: TGCGCCAGCAGCTCAGCCCCCGGGGCCGGGGAGCTGTTTTTT.

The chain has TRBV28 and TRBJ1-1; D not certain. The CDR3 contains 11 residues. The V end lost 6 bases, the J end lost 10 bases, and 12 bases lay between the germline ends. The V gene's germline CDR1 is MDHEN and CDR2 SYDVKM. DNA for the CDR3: TGTGCCAGCAGCCTCCAGACTCGAGCTTTCTTT. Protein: CASSLQTRAFF.

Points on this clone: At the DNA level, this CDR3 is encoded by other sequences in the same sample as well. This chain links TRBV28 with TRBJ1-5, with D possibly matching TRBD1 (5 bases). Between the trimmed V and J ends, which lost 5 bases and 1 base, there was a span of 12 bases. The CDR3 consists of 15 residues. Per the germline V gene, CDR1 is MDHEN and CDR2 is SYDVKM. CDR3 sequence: CASSRGGNSNQPQHF. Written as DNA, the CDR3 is TGTGCCAGCAGTCGTGGGGGTAACAGCAATCAGCCCCAGCATTTT.

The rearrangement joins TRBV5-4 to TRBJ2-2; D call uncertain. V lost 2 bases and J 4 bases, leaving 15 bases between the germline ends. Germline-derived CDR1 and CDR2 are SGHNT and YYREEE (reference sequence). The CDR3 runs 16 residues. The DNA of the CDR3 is TGTGCCAGCAGCTTTAAACCCGGGTGGCGCACCGGGGAGCTGTTTTTT. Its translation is CASSFKPGWRTGELFF.

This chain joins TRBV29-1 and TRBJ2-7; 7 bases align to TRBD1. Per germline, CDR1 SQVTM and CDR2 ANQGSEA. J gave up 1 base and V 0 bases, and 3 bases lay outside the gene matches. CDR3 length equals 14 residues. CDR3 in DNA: TGCAGCGTTGAAGAGGACAGGCTATCCTACGAGCAGTACTTC. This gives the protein CSVEEDRLSYEQYF.

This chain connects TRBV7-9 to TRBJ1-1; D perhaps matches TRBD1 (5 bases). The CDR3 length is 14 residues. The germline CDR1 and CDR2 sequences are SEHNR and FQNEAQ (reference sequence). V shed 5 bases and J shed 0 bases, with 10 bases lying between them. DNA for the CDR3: TGTGCCAGCAGCGGAAGGGGTTTGAACACTGAAGCTTTCTTT. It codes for CASSGRGLNTEAFF.

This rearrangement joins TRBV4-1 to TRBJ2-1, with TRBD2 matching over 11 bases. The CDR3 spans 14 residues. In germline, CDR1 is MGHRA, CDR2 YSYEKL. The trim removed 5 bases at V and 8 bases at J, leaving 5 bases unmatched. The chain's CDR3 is CASSVAGGPHEQFF. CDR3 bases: TGCGCCAGCAGCGTAGCGGGAGGGCCCCATGAGCAGTTCTTC.

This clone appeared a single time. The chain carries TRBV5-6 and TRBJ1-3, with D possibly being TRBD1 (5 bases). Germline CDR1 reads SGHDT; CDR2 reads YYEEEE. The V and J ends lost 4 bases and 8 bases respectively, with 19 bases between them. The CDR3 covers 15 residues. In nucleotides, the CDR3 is TGTGCCAGCAGCCTGAGGGGTACAGCGGGCGACACCATATATTTT. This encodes CASSLRGTAGDTIYF.

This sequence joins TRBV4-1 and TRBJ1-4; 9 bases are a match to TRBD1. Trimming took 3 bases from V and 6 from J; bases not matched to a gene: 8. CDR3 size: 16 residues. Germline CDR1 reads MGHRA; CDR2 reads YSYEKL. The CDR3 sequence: CASSQAGQGFYEKLFF. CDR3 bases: TGCGCCAGCAGCCAGGCAGGACAGGGGTTCTATGAAAAACTGTTTTTT.

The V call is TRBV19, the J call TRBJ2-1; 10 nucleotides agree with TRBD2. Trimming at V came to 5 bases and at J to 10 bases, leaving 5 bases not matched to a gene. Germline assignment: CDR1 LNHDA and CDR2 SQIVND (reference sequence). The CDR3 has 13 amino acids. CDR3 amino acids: CASSSRGLAEQFF. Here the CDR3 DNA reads TGTGCCAGTAGTTCCCGGGGACTAGCGGAGCAGTTCTTC.

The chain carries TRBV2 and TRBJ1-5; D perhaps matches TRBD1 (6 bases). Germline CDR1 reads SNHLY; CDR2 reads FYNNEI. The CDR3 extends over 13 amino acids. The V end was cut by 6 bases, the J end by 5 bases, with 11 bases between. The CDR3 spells CASRERQDQPQHF. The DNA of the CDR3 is TGTGCCAGCAGGGAACGACAGGATCAGCCCCAGCATTTT.